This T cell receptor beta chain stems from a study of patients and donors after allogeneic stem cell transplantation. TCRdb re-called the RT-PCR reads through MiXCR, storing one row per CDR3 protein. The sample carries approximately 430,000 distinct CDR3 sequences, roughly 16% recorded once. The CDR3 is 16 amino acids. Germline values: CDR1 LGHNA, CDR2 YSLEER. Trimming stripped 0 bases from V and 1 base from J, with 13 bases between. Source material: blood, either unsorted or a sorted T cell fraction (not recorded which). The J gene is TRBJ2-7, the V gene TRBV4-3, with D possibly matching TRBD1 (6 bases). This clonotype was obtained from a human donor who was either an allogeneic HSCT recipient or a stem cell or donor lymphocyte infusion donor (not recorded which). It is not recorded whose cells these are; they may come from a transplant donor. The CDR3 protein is CASSQDGAGDSYEQYF. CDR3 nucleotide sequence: TGCGCCAGCAGCCAAGACGGGGCAGGGGATTCCTACGAGCAGTACTTC.